Listed here are 30 T cell receptor beta chains from one sample, sequenced in a study of blood T cell repertoires in COVID-19. This table comes from immunoSEQ multiplex PCR, and its TCRdb copy is limited to in-frame clones, with some not included. The sample gives 40,000 or so clones, around 84% of which show up once; 13% is in the top ten. The sample consisted of peripheral blood. The receptor set was obtained from a woman in her seventies in a cohort sampled during active COVID-19.

The chain employs TRBV24-1 and TRBJ2-3; TRBD2 matches 8 bases. Looked up from germline, CDR1 is KGHDR and CDR2 is SFDVKD. Trimming cost V 7 bases and J 0 bases; bases outside gene matches: 2. CDR3 length: 14 residues. The CDR3 DNA sequence: TGTGCCACCAGCAGCGGGAGAAGCACAGATACGCAGTATTTT. Amino acid sequence: CATSSGRSTDTQYF.

The chain combines TRBV3-1 (or the pseudogene TRBV3-2) with TRBJ1-1; D is possibly TRBD1 (5 bases). Germline V gene sequence: CDR1 LGHDT, CDR2 YNNKEL (reference sequence). Trimming took 5 bases from V and 5 from J, leaving 15 bases between them. The CDR3 length is 14 residues. CDR3 sequence reads: CASSTGRLGTEAFF. CDR3 in DNA: TGTGCCAGCAGCACAGGACGCCTGGGAACTGAAGCTTTCTTT.

This chain uses TRBV2 with TRBJ2-3; D uncertain. There are 15 residues in the CDR3. Trimming shortened V by 2 bases and J by 5 bases, and 14 bases separated the two germline ends. Germline CDR1 SNHLY, CDR2 FYNNEI. The CDR3 DNA reads as TGTGCCAGCAGTGAATCGAGCCGTCGTGGAGATACGCAGTATTTT. This codes for CASSESSRRGDTQYF.

The chain couples TRBV14 to TRBJ2-1, with a tentative D call TRBD1 (5 bases). Germline V gene data show CDR1 as SGHDN and CDR2 as FVKESK. The CDR3 covers 11 residues. V lost 5 bases and J lost 8, with 7 bases in between. This CDR3 reads CASSRGYEQFF. CDR3 DNA: TGTGCCAGCAGCAGGGGATATGAGCAGTTCTTC.

The chain carries TRBV30 and TRBJ1-1, with D tentatively TRBD1 (5 bases). This CDR3 comprises 13 residues. V was trimmed by 4 bases and J by 3 bases, leaving 12 bases between them. Germline V gives CDR1 GTSNPN, CDR2 SVGIG (reference sequence). The CDR3 loop is CAWTKGRDTEAFF. The CDR3, as DNA: TGTGCCTGGACTAAGGGCAGGGACACTGAAGCTTTCTTT.

This clone was seen a few times. V is TRBV4-2 and J is TRBJ2-7; 9 bases agree with TRBD1. V gave up 1 base and J gave up 0 bases; unmatched junction bases: 4. The germline gives CDR1 LGHNA, CDR2 YNFKEQ. The CDR3 spans 16 residues. This CDR3 is CASSQGDRASSYEQYF. CDR3 sequence (DNA): TGTGCCAGCAGCCAAGGGGACAGGGCGAGCTCCTACGAGCAGTACTTC.

The chain couples TRBV12-3 or TRBV12-4 to TRBJ2-2; D is unresolved. The CDR3 sequence is 11 residues long. With 7 bases removed from V and 7 bases from J, the gap between germline ends came to 7 bases. The CDR3 DNA follows: TGTGCCAGCAACGCGGACGGGGAGCTGTTTTTT. This encodes CASNADGELFF.

This clone is labeled medium-sized (0.01 to 0.1%). The chain recombines TRBV3-1 (or the pseudogene TRBV3-2) with TRBJ1-3; D unresolved. V lost 0 bases, J lost 0 bases, and 9 bases lay in between. Per the germline V gene, CDR1 is LGHDT and CDR2 is YNNKEL (reference sequence). This CDR3 region has 16 residues. The CDR3 DNA follows: TGTGCCAGCAGCCAAGAACACGGGGTCTCTGGAAACACCATATATTTT. Its translation is CASSQEHGVSGNTIYF.

This chain links TRBV28 with TRBJ2-7; 10 nucleotides line up with TRBD2. Trimming cost V 5 bases and J 6 bases; bases outside gene matches: 10. CDR3 size: 15 residues. Germline loops: CDR1 MDHEN, CDR2 SYDVKM. CDR3 loop: CASSPNSGRSSEQYF. CDR3 nucleotide sequence: TGTGCCAGCAGTCCAAATAGCGGGAGGTCGAGCGAGCAGTACTTC.

CDR3 in amino acids: CASSGWDTEAFF. Written as DNA, the CDR3 is TGTGCCAGCAGCGGGTGGGACACTGAAGCTTTCTTT. The chain joins TRBV12-3 or TRBV12-4 to TRBJ1-1; no firm D call. The CDR3 spans 12 residues. The V and J ends lost 6 bases and 3 bases respectively, with 8 bases between them.

This clone was recorded a few times. The chain is built from TRBV28 and TRBJ1-2, with no clear D. CDR3 length: 13 residues. Looked up from germline, CDR1 is MDHEN and CDR2 is SYDVKM. V lost 3 bases and J lost 2, with 7 bases in between. Here the CDR3 DNA reads TGTGCCAGCAGTTTGCCCGGGAACTATGGCTACACCTTC. Translating it yields CASSLPGNYGYTF.

The J gene is TRBJ2-2, the V gene TRBV6-6; D is unclear. The germline gives CDR1 MNHNY, CDR2 SVGAGI (reference sequence). Trimming shortened V by 6 bases and J by 6 bases, and 11 bases separated the two germline ends. This CDR3 has 13 amino acids. CDR3 region: CASRPLASGELFF. For the CDR3, the DNA is TGTGCCAGCAGGCCCTTGGCATCCGGGGAGCTGTTTTTT.

The chain uses TRBV23-1 and TRBJ2-5; 7 bases are shared with TRBD1. TRBV23-1 is an open reading frame whose function is uncertain. This CDR3 region has 16 residues. J lost 2 bases, V lost 3 bases, and 9 bases had no gene match. In nucleotides, the CDR3 is TGCGCCAGCAGTCACCTGACAGGGACAGAGCAAGAGACCCAGTACTTC. It is translated as CASSHLTGTEQETQYF.

V and J are TRBV11-2 and TRBJ1-3; no clear D gene. Trimming removed 1 base at V and 1 base at J, with 8 bases between. In germline, CDR1 is SGHAT, CDR2 FQNNGV. The CDR3 sequence is 15 residues long. The CDR3 reads CASSLVPGSGNTIYF. Written as DNA, the CDR3 is TGTGCCAGCAGCTTAGTTCCCGGGTCTGGAAACACCATATATTTT. Full variable domain (outside the CDR3, taken from reference TRBV11-2 and TRBJ1-3): EAGVAQSPRYKIIEKRQSVAFWCNPISGHATLYWYQQILGQGPKLLIQFQNNGVVDDSQLPKDRFSAERLKGVDSTLKIQPAKLEDSAVYLCASSLVPGSGNTIYFGEGSWLTVV.

The rearrangement links TRBV7-3 to TRBJ2-3; 9 nucleotides agree with TRBD2. The CDR3 is made up of 17 amino acids. Germline CDR1 and CDR2: SGHTA and FQGTGA. The trim removed 5 bases at V and 4 bases at J, leaving 13 bases unmatched. DNA for the CDR3: TGTGCCAGCAGCCCTAGGAGGTCTAGCGGGATAGCAGATACGCAGTATTTT. Translating gives CASSPRRSSGIADTQYF. The full variable domain, rest sourced from reference TRBV7-3 and TRBJ2-3, is GAGVSQTPSNKVTEKGKYVELRCDPISGHTALYWYRQSLGQGPEFLIYFQGTGAADDSGLPNDRFFAVRPEGSVSTLKIQRTERGDSAVYLCASSPRRSSGIADTQYFGPGTRLTVL.

The CDR3 sequence is CAWRGLRAEGYTF. The CDR3 nucleotides read TGTGCCTGGAGGGGGCTACGCGCGGAGGGCTACACCTTC. This chain uses TRBV30 with TRBJ1-2, with D perhaps TRBD1 (5 bases). Germline loops: CDR1 GTSNPN, CDR2 SVGIG (reference sequence). Trimming stripped 3 bases from V and 8 bases from J, with 16 bases between. The length of the CDR3 is 13 residues.

The chain joins TRBV19 to TRBJ1-5; D is unclear. This CDR3 has 13 residues. V lost 5 bases and J lost 6, with 11 bases in between. Germline V gives CDR1 LNHDA, CDR2 SQIVND (reference sequence). CDR3 bases: TGTGCCAGTAGTTCTCAAACCAGTCAGCCCCAGCATTTT. Translation: CASSSQTSQPQHF.

The chain links TRBV18 to TRBJ2-5; 11 bases map to TRBD1. This CDR3 contains 15 residues. From germline, CDR1 is KGHSH and CDR2 LQKENI. Trimming took 0 bases from V and 5 from J; bases not matched to a gene: 2. CDR3 residues: CASSPPGTGGETQYF. CDR3 nucleotides: TGTGCCAGCTCACCACCCGGGACAGGGGGGGAGACCCAGTACTTC.

The chain joins TRBV7-9 to TRBJ2-1; D not resolved. CDR1 SEHNR and CDR2 FQNEAQ come from the germline V gene (reference sequence). The CDR3 has 15 amino acids. V was cut by 1 base and J by 3 bases, with 10 bases left in between. CDR3 sequence: CASSLVRGYYNEQFF. The DNA of the CDR3 is TGTGCCAGCAGCTTAGTCCGCGGTTACTACAATGAGCAGTTCTTC.

The V gene is TRBV7-9, the J gene TRBJ2-3; TRBD2 might be the D (6 bases). The CDR3 totals 14 residues. V gave up 3 bases and J gave up 6 bases, with 13 bases separating them. Germline CDR1 SEHNR, CDR2 FQNEAQ (reference sequence). The CDR3 is CASSLVGSRDTQYF. The CDR3 DNA is TGTGCCAGCAGCTTGGTCGGGAGCAGGGATACGCAGTATTTT.

In DNA, the CDR3 is TGTGCCAGCATCCCGGGACAGGACCTCACAGATACGCAGTATTTT. Translating gives CASIPGQDLTDTQYF. This chain uses TRBV28 with TRBJ2-3; TRBD1 agrees at 8 bases. The CDR3 has 15 residues. Trimming removed 7 bases from V and 2 bases from J; junction bases left unmatched: 8. Germline lookup yields CDR1 MDHEN and CDR2 SYDVKM. The whole variable domain, filled in from reference TRBV28 and TRBJ2-3, reads DVKVTQSSRYLVKRTGEKVFLECVQDMDHENMFWYRQDPGLGLRLIYFSYDVKMKEKGDIPEGYSVSREKKERFSLILESASTNQTSMYLCASIPGQDLTDTQYFGPGTRLTVL.

The V call is TRBV28, the J call TRBJ1-4, with TRBD1 matching 9 bases. Trimming took 6 bases from V and 5 from J; bases not matched to a gene: 7. Germline V gene data show CDR1 as MDHEN and CDR2 as SYDVKM. The CDR3 has 15 amino acids. For the CDR3, the DNA is TGTGCCAGCAGACCGACAGGGGGGTTGAATGAAAAACTGTTTTTT. Its protein product is CASRPTGGLNEKLFF.

This clone has just one count. The rearrangement joins TRBV28 to TRBJ2-5; weak D call: TRBD1 (6 bases). CDR1 and CDR2 (germline): MDHEN, SYDVKM. The CDR3 is 15 amino acids. V lost 2 bases and J 5 bases, leaving 15 bases between the germline ends. The CDR3 reads CASSLPTGTGETQYF. DNA for the CDR3: TGTGCCAGCAGTTTACCAACAGGGACGGGGGAGACCCAGTACTTC.

J is TRBJ2-5 and V is TRBV7-9; D gene unclear. Per germline, CDR1 SEHNR and CDR2 FQNEAQ (reference sequence). The CDR3 length is 14 residues. V was cut by 2 bases and J by 5 bases, with 12 bases left in between. The CDR3 is CASSLSAGEETQYF. The CDR3 bases are TGTGCCAGCAGCTTATCGGCTGGAGAGGAGACCCAGTACTTC.

The count of this clone is one. CDR3 residues: CASSIMRESGYTF. CDR3 nucleotides: TGTGCCAGTAGTATTATGAGGGAGAGTGGCTACACCTTC. The chain couples TRBV19 to TRBJ1-2, with D hard to call. The length of the CDR3 is 13 residues. Looked up from germline, CDR1 is LNHDA and CDR2 is SQIVND (reference sequence). The V end was cut by 3 bases, the J end by 7 bases, with 12 bases between.

The CDR3 bases are TGTGCCACTAAAACCGGGGGGGCCGGGGAGCTGTTTTTT. Amino acid sequence: CATKTGGAGELFF. The chain has TRBV6-5 and TRBJ2-2; 8 positions agree with TRBD2. The CDR3 is 13 residues long. J gave up 6 bases and V 10 bases, and 7 bases lay outside the gene matches. From germline, CDR1 is MNHEY and CDR2 SVGAGI.

The rearrangement links TRBV23-1 to TRBJ1-5, with 8 bases that match TRBD1. TRBV23-1 is identified as an open reading frame with a role that is uncertain. After removal of 1 base from V and 4 bases from J, the junction contained 6 bases not matched to a gene. This CDR3 is built from 16 residues. CDR3 sequence: CASSQFRDRTNQPQHF. The CDR3 region has the DNA TGCGCCAGCAGTCAATTTCGGGACAGGACAAATCAGCCCCAGCATTTT.

The V gene is TRBV4-3, the J gene TRBJ2-1; 8 bases line up with TRBD2. Germline assignment: CDR1 LGHNA and CDR2 YSLEER. V dropped 3 bases and J dropped 5; count of bases not matched to a gene: 3. The CDR3 runs to 14 residues. The CDR3 sequence: CASSQTSDNNEQFF. CDR3 sequence (DNA): TGCGCCAGCAGCCAGACTAGCGATAACAATGAGCAGTTCTTC.

The chain joins TRBV11-3 to TRBJ2-2, with TRBD2 matching 9 bases. The J segment lost 6 bases and the V segment lost 1 base, leaving 6 bases of the junction unmatched. The CDR3 is made up of 16 amino acids. Germline V gene data show CDR1 as SGHNT and CDR2 as YENEEA. The CDR3 region is CASSLVAGGVSGELFF. The DNA of the CDR3 is TGTGCCAGCAGCTTAGTGGCGGGAGGGGTCTCCGGGGAGCTGTTTTTT.

The gene calls are TRBV7-2 and TRBJ2-1; 8 nucleotides align to TRBD2. Germline CDR1 reads SGHTA; CDR2 reads FQGNSA. This CDR3 has 15 amino acids. Trimming removed 6 bases from V and 5 bases from J; junction bases left unmatched: 9. This CDR3 is CASRSSGRYDNEQFF. For the CDR3, the DNA is TGTGCCAGCAGATCAAGCGGGAGATATGACAATGAGCAGTTCTTC.